The 14 T cell receptor beta chains listed next were all sequenced from one sample in a study of graft-versus-host responses after intestinal transplantation. Once graft tissue had been processed, intraepithelial and lamina propria lymphocytes were released. TCRdb's table, derived via immunoSEQ multiplex PCR, lists solely in-frame clones and lacks some. The sample includes 15,000 to 20,000 clones, roughly 83% seen only once; the top ten take 3% to 4%. The starting material was ileum tissue, obtained less than 600 days after intestinal transplantation. Receptor source: a human patient who received an intestinal transplant, so some T cells may come from the graft donor.

This chain uses TRBV14 with TRBJ2-1; maybe TRBD1 (5 bases). CDR3 length: 13 amino acids. V was trimmed by 1 base and J by 10 bases, leaving 11 bases between them. The V gene's germline CDR1 is SGHDN and CDR2 FVKESK. This CDR3 is CASSQVGRSEQFF. The CDR3 DNA reads TGTGCCAGCAGCCAAGTGGGGCGGTCCGAGCAGTTCTTC.

The chain has TRBV29-1 and TRBJ1-1; D is undetermined. Germline CDR1 and CDR2: SQVTM and ANQGSEA. The CDR3 runs 13 residues. The germline V and J ends were trimmed by 2 bases and 4 bases, with 11 bases remaining between them. CDR3 residues: CSVETRAATEAFF. CDR3 coding DNA: TGCAGCGTTGAAACCCGGGCGGCCACTGAAGCTTTCTTT.

V is TRBV12-5 and J is TRBJ2-1, with a possible D match to TRBD1 (6 bases). The CDR3 is 13 residues long. The germline V and J ends were trimmed by 1 base and 7 bases, with 8 bases remaining between them. CDR1 and CDR2 from the germline V gene are LGHNT and FRNRAP. The CDR3 DNA reads as TGTGCTAGTGGTTTGGGAACAGGGAATGAGCAGTTCTTC. Protein: CASGLGTGNEQFF.

The CDR3 sequence is CASSPTGGGHNEQFF. The DNA for the CDR3 is TGTGCCAGCAGCCCTACGGGGGGAGGTCACAATGAGCAGTTCTTC. This rearrangement joins TRBV4-2 to TRBJ2-1; 7 bases align to TRBD2. In germline, CDR1 is LGHNA, CDR2 YNFKEQ. The J segment lost 5 bases and the V segment lost 4 bases, leaving 8 bases of the junction unmatched. CDR3 length: 15 amino acids.

The chain recombines TRBV4-1 with TRBJ1-4; D remains unclear. The germline gives CDR1 MGHRA, CDR2 YSYEKL. This CDR3 spans 12 amino acids. Trimming took 1 base from V and 14 from J, leaving 11 bases between them. The CDR3 DNA reads TGCGCCAGCAGCCAAGGGAGTAATAGGCTGTTTTTT. Translated, it gives CASSQGSNRLFF.

There are a few counts of this clone. J is TRBJ2-5 and V is TRBV7-9; 10 bases align to TRBD1. Germline trimming cut 1 base from V and 1 base from J; bases unmatched to any gene: 6. The CDR3 extends over 17 amino acids. Germline-derived CDR1 and CDR2 are SEHNR and FQNEAQ (reference sequence). CDR3 bases: TGTGCCAGCAGCTTAGTGGGGGACAGGGGACCCCAAGAGACCCAGTACTTC. This gives the protein CASSLVGDRGPQETQYF.

This clone was recorded once. The junction differs from germline at one of its ends, possibly a read error. The chain combines TRBV7-8 with TRBJ1-6; D may be TRBD1 (5 bases). This CDR3 has 13 residues. Germline CDR1 is SGHVS and CDR2 is FQNEAQ. CDR3 DNA sequence: TGTGCCGGCAGCTCCGGGGCAAATACACCCCTCCACTTT. Protein: CAGSSGANTPLHF.

The genes are TRBV5-6 and TRBJ1-2, with unresolved D. CDR1 SGHDT and CDR2 YYEEEE come from the germline V gene. The CDR3 totals 12 residues. The V gene lost 1 base and the J gene lost 5 bases, with 6 bases spanning the gap. CDR3 region: CASSLTFYGYTF. In DNA form, the CDR3 reads TGTGCCAGCAGCTTGACCTTTTATGGCTACACCTTC.

The J gene is TRBJ1-5, the V gene TRBV6-5; unclear D gene. The CDR3 covers 11 residues. V was shortened by 10 bases and J by 9 bases, with 13 bases between the two germline ends. Germline CDR1 reads MNHEY; CDR2 reads SVGAGI. The CDR3 here is CATDRQGPQHF. CDR3 DNA sequence: TGTGCCACCGACCGGCAAGGGCCCCAGCATTTT.

V gene TRBV2 combines with J gene TRBJ1-6, with a tentative D call TRBD1 (5 bases). The ends were cut back, 9 bases at V and 6 bases at J, with 12 bases in the middle. Germline-derived CDR1 and CDR2 are SNHLY and FYNNEI. This CDR3 is 13 amino acids long. In DNA form, the CDR3 reads TGTGCCAGTCGAGGGGTTGGTAATTCACCCCTCCACTTT. This translates into CASRGVGNSPLHF.

The chain has TRBV7-9 and TRBJ2-1; D unresolved. Trimming removed 5 bases from V and 9 bases from J, with 5 bases in between. CDR3 length: 10 residues. CDR1 and CDR2 (germline): SEHNR, FQNEAQ (reference sequence). For the CDR3, the DNA is TGTGCCAGCAGCCTCGTTGAGCAGTTCTTC. Protein: CASSLVEQFF.

The chain carries TRBV7-9 and TRBJ2-2, with 7 bases lining up with TRBD2. Germline V gives CDR1 SEHNR, CDR2 FQNEAQ (reference sequence). This CDR3 is 15 amino acids long. V was clipped by 3 bases and J by 2 bases; unmatched bases: 3. This CDR3 is CASSLGTTNTGELFF. In DNA, the CDR3 is TGTGCCAGCAGCTTGGGGACTACCAACACCGGGGAGCTGTTTTTT.

In its sample, this clone was seen once. CDR3 amino acids: CASALSGTGAYEQYF. For the CDR3, the DNA is TGTGCCAGCGCATTATCCGGGACAGGGGCCTACGAGCAGTACTTC. This sequence joins TRBV5-6 and TRBJ2-7; 10 bases match TRBD1. This CDR3 is 15 amino acids long. The ends lost 7 bases at V and 2 bases at J; junction bases unmatched: 9. CDR1 is SGHDT, CDR2 YYEEEE, per germline. Looking up the rest from reference TRBV5-6 and TRBJ2-7 gives the full variable domain: DAGVTQSPTHLIKTRGQQVTLRCSPKSGHDTVSWYQQALGQGPQFIFQYYEEEERQRGNFPDRFSGHQFPNYSSELNVNALLLGDSALYLCASALSGTGAYEQYFGPGTRLTVT.

The chain is built from TRBV7-9 and TRBJ2-5; D ambiguous. This CDR3 is built from 12 residues. Trimming took off 7 bases at V and 6 bases at J, with 12 bases between the two ends. Germline V gene sequence: CDR1 SEHNR, CDR2 FQNEAQ (reference sequence). The CDR3 region is CASNGKWKTQYF. In DNA, the CDR3 is TGTGCCAGCAATGGGAAGTGGAAGACCCAGTACTTC.